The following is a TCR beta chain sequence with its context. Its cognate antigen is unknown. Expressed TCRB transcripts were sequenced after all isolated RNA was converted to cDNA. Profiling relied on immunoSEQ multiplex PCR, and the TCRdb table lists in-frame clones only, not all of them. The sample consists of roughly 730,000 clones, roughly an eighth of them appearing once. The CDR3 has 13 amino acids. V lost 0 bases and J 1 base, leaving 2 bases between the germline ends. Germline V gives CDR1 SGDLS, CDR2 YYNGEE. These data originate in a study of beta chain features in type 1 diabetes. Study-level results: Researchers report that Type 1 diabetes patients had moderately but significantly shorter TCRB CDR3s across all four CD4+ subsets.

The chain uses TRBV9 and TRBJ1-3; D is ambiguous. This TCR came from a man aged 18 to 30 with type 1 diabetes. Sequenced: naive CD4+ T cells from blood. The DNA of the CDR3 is TGTGCCAGCAGCGTAGCGTCTGGAAACACCATATATTTT. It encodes CASSVASGNTIYF. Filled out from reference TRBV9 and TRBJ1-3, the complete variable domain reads DSGVTQTPKHLITATGQRVTLRCSPRSGDLSVYWYQQSLDQGLQFLIQYYNGEERAKGNILERFSAQQFPDLHSELNLSSLELGDSALYFCASSVASGNTIYFGEGSWLTVV.